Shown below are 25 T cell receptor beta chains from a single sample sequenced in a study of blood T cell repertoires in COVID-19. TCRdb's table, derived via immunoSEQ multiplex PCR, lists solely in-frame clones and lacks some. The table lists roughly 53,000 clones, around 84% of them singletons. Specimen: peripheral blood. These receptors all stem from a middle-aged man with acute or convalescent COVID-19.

The CDR3 loop reads CASSQTGYDQPQHF. DNA of the CDR3: TGTGCCAGCAGTCAGACAGGGTACGATCAGCCCCAGCATTTT. The rearrangement joins TRBV7-9 to TRBJ1-5; 7 bases agree with TRBD1. This CDR3 comprises 14 residues. Germline V lookup: CDR1 SEHNR, CDR2 FQNEAQ (reference sequence). Unmatched junction bases numbered 7, after V lost 6 bases and J lost 5 bases.

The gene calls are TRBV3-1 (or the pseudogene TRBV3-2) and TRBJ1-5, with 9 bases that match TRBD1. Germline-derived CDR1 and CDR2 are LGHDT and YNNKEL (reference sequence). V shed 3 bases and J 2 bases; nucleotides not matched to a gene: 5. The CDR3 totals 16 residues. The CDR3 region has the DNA TGTGCCAGCAGCCATGGGGGACAGGGAGGCAATCAGCCCCAGCATTTT. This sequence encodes CASSHGGQGGNQPQHF.

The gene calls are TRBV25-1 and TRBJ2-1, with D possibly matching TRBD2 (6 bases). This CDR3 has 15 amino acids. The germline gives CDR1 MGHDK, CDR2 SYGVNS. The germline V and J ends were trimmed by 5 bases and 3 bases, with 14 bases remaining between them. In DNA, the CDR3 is TGTGCCAGCAGTCACGGGAGAGACCTCTACAATGAGCAGTTCTTC. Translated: CASSHGRDLYNEQFF. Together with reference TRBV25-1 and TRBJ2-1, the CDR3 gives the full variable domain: EADIYQTPRYLVIGTGKKITLECSQTMGHDKMYWYQQDPGMELHLIHYSYGVNSTEKGDLSSESTVSRIRTEHFPLTLESARPSHTSQYLCASSHGRDLYNEQFFGPGTRLTVL.

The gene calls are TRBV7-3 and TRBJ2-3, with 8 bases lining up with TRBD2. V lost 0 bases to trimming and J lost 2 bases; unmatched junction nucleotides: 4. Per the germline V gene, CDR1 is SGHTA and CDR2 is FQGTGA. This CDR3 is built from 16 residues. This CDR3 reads CASSLTIAGYTDTQYF. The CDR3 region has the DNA TGTGCCAGCAGCTTAACGATAGCGGGGTACACAGATACGCAGTATTTT.

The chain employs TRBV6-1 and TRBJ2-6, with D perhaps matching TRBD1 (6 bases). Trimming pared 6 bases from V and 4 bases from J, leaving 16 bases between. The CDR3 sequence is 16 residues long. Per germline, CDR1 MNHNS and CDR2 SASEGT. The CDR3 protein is CASREQGPLGANVLTF. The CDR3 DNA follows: TGTGCCAGCAGAGAACAGGGTCCCCTGGGGGCCAACGTCCTGACTTTC.

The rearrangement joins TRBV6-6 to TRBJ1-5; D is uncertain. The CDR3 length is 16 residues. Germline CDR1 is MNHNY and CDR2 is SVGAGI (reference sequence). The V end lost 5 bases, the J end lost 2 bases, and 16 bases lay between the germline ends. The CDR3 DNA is TGTGCCAGCAGTATCGCCCGAACTAACGGCAATCAGCCCCAGCATTTT. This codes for CASSIARTNGNQPQHF.

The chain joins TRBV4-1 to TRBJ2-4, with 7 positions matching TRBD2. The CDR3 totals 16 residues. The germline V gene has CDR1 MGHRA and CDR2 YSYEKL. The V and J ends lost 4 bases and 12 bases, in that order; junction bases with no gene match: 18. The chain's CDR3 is CASSPIGRGRRRDQYF. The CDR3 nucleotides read TGCGCCAGCAGCCCCATAGGGCGGGGGAGGCGTCGGGATCAGTACTTC.

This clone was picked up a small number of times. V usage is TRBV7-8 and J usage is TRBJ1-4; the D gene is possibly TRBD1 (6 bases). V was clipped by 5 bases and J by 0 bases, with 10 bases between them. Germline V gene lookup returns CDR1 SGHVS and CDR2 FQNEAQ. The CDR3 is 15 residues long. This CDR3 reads CASSLRTATNEKLFF. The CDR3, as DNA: TGTGCCAGCAGCCTTAGGACAGCAACTAATGAAAAACTGTTTTTT.

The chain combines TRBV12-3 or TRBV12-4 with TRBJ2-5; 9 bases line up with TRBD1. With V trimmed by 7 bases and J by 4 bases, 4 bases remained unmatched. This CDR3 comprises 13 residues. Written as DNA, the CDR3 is TGTGCCAGCACAAACAGGGGGCCAGAGACCCAGTACTTC. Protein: CASTNRGPETQYF.

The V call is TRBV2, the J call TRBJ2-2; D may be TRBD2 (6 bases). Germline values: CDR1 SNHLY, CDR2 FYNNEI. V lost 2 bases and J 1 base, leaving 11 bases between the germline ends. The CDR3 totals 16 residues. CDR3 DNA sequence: TGTGCCAGCAGTGAATTGGGACTGAAGAACACCGGGGAGCTGTTTTTT. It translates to CASSELGLKNTGELFF.

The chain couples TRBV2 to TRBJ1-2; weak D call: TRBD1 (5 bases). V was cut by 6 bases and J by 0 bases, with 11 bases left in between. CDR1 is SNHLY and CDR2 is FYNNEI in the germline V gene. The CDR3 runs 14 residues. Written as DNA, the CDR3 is TGTGCCAGCAGGGCTACAGGCACTAACTATGGCTACACCTTC. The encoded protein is CASRATGTNYGYTF.

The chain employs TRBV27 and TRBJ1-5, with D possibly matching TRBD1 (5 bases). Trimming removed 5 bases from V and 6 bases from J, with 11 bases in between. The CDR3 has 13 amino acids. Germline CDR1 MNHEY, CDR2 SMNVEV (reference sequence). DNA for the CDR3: TGTGCCAGCAGTACTTCCGGGGGTCAGCCCCAGCATTTT. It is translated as CASSTSGGQPQHF.

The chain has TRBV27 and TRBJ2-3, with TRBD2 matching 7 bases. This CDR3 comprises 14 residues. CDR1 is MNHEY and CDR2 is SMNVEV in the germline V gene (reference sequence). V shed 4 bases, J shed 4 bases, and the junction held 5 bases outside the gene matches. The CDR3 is CASSWSGGSDTQYF. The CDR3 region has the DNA TGTGCCAGCAGTTGGTCGGGAGGTTCAGATACGCAGTATTTT.

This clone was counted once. The CDR3 is CASSQWVGNGEQYF. CDR3 DNA sequence: TGTGCCAGCAGCCAATGGGTCGGGAACGGCGAGCAGTACTTC. This sequence joins TRBV3-1 (or the pseudogene TRBV3-2) and TRBJ2-7; D may be TRBD2 (5 bases). Trimming took 2 bases from V and 6 from J, leaving 14 bases between them. Germline assignment: CDR1 LGHDT and CDR2 YNNKEL (reference sequence). The CDR3 loop spans 14 amino acids.

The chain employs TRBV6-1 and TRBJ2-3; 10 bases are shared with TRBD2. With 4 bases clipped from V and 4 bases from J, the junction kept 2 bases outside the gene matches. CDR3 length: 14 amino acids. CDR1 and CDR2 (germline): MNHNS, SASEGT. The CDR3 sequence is CASSVAGGSDTQYF. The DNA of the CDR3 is TGTGCCAGCAGTGTAGCGGGAGGATCAGATACGCAGTATTTT.

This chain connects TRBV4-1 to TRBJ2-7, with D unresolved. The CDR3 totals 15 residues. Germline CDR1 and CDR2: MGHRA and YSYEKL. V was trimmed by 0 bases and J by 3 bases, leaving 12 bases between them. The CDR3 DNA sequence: TGCGCCAGCAGCCAAGATAATGGGCCGAGCTACGAGCAGTACTTC. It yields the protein CASSQDNGPSYEQYF.

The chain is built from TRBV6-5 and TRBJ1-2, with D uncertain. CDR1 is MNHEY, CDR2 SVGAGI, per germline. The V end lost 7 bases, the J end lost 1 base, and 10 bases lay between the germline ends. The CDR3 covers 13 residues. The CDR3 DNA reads TGTGCCAGCACCCGCAACTTTAACTATGGCTACACCTTC. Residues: CASTRNFNYGYTF.

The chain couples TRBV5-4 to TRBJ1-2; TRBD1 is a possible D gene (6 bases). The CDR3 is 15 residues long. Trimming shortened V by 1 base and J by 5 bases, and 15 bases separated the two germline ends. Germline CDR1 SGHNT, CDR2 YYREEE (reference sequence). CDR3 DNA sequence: TGTGCCAGCAGCTTGTGGGCGGTAGGGGGATATGGCTACACCTTC. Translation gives CASSLWAVGGYGYTF.

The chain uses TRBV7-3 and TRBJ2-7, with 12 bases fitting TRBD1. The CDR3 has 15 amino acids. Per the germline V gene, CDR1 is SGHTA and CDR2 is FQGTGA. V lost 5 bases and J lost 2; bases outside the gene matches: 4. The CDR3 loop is CASSVGTGGPYEQYF. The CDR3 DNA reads TGTGCCAGCAGCGTAGGGACAGGGGGCCCCTACGAGCAGTACTTC.

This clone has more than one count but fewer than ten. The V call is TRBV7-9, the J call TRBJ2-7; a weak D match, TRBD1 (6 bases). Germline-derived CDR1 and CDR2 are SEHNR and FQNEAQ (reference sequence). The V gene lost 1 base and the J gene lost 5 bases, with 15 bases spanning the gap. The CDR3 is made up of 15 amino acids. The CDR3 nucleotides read TGTGCCAGCAGCTTAGGCCTAACAGGGCTCCACGAGCAGTACTTC. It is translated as CASSLGLTGLHEQYF.

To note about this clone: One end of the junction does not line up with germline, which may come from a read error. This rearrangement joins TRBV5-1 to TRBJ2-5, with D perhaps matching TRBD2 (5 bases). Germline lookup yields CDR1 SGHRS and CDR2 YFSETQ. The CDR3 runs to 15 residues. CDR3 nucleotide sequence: TGCGCCAGCAGCTTGGCCCTTTCGGACGGGGAGCCGGTCCACTTC. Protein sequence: CASSLALSDGEPVHF. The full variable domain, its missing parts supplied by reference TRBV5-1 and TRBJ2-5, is KAGVTQTPRYLIKTRGQQVTLSCSPISGHRSVSWYQQTPGQGLQFLFEYFSETQRNKGNFPGRFSGRQFSNSRSEMNVSTLELGDSALYLCASSLALSDGEPVHFGPGTRLLVL.

The CDR3 coding sequence is TGTGCCAGCAGCTTAGACAGCAACTACGAGCAGTACTTC. It translates to CASSLDSNYEQYF. The chain joins TRBV7-2 to TRBJ2-7, with unresolved D. The CDR3 is made up of 13 amino acids. From germline, CDR1 is SGHTA and CDR2 FQGNSA. Deletions cut 1 base from V and 3 bases from J, with 7 bases between.

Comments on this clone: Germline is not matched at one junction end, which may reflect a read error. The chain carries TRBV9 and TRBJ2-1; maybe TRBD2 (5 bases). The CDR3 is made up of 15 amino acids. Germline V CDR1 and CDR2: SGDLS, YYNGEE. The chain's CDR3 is CASSVGQDSHNEQFF. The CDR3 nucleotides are TGTGCCAGCAGCGTAGGGCAGGACTCCCACAATGAGCAGTTCTTC. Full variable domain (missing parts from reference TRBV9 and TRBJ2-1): DSGVTQTPKHLITATGQRVTLRCSPRSGDLSVYWYQQSLDQGLQFLIQYYNGEERAKGNILERFSAQQFPDLHSELNLSSLELGDSALYFCASSVGQDSHNEQFFGPGTRLTVL.

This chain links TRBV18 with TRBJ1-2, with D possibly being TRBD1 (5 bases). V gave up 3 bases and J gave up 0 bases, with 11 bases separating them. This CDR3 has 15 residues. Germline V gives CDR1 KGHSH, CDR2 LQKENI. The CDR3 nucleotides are TGTGCCAGCTCACCCGCACAGGCCGCTAACTATGGCTACACCTTC. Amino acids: CASSPAQAANYGYTF.

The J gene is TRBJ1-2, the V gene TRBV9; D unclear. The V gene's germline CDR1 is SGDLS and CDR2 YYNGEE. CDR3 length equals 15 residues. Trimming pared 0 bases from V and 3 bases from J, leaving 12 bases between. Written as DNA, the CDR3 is TGTGCCAGCAGCGTAGGTGTAGCAGAGGACTATGGCTACACCTTC. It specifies CASSVGVAEDYGYTF.